Listed below are T cell receptor beta chains from one sample, sequenced in a study of post-analysis software for immune sequencing data. MiXCR, applied by TCRdb to the PCR reads, yields one record per CDR3 protein. The sample carries some 190,000 distinct CDR3 sequences, 29% recorded once. The sample taken for sequencing was blood. These receptors originate from a girl under 18 with multiple sclerosis. CDR3s include the opening cysteine and the closing phenylalanine or tryptophan. Fields, in order: V gene, J gene, D gene, clone size, CDR3 DNA, CDR3 protein. A D gene is named only where the DNA matches it firmly. Rows give clone size only sometimes, using once, few, many, or a class for an expanded clone.

v_call: TRBV6-6
j_call: TRBJ1-1
d_call: .
clone_size: many
cdr3_nt: TGTGCCAGCAGTGATAGATACACCACGAACACTGAAGCTTTCTTT
cdr3_aa: CASSDRYTTNTEAFF

v_call: TRBV13
j_call: TRBJ2-3
d_call: .
clone_size: .
cdr3_nt: TGTGCCAGCAGCCTGGGGGCGGCGGGCACAGATACGCGGTATTTT
cdr3_aa: CASSLGAAGTDTRYF

v_call: TRBV20-1
j_call: TRBJ1-2
d_call: .
clone_size: many
cdr3_nt: TGCAGTGCTAGAAGGCCAGACTATGGCTACACCTTC
cdr3_aa: CSARRPDYGYTF

v_call: TRBV18
j_call: TRBJ1-6
d_call: TRBD1
clone_size: many
cdr3_nt: TGTGCCAGCTCACCGGACAGGAATTCACCCCTCCACTTT
cdr3_aa: CASSPDRNSPLHF

v_call: TRBV6-5
j_call: TRBJ2-7
d_call: TRBD2
clone_size: .
cdr3_nt: TGTGCCAGCAGTTACTGGTTAGCGGGAGGGGGCACCTACAATGAGCAGTACTTC
cdr3_aa: CASSYWLAGGGTYNEQYF

v_call: TRBV5-1
j_call: TRBJ2-7
d_call: .
clone_size: many
cdr3_nt: TGCGCCAGCAGCATACAGGAGTCCAACGAGCAGTACTTC
cdr3_aa: CASSIQESNEQYF

v_call: TRBV6-5
j_call: TRBJ2-1
d_call: .
clone_size: once
cdr3_nt: TGTGCCAGCACCACACACCTCCGACGCGATTACAATGAGCAGTTCTTC
cdr3_aa: CASTTHLRRDYNEQFF

v_call: TRBV4-1
j_call: TRBJ2-7
d_call: TRBD2
clone_size: many
cdr3_nt: TGCGCCAGCAGCCAGGGCAGCGGGAGGGTATACGAGCAGTACTTC
cdr3_aa: CASSQGSGRVYEQYF

v_call: TRBV2
j_call: TRBJ1-5
d_call: .
clone_size: few
cdr3_nt: TGTGCCAGCAGTGGCGTAGGGCCCCGACGCGGGAATCAGCCCCAGCATTTT
cdr3_aa: CASSGVGPRRGNQPQHF

v_call: TRBV27
j_call: TRBJ2-1
d_call: TRBD2
clone_size: .
cdr3_nt: TGTGCCAGCAGTCCCCTCTCTAGCGGGAGGAATGAGCAGTTCTTC
cdr3_aa: CASSPLSSGRNEQFF

v_call: TRBV4-1
j_call: TRBJ2-7
d_call: .
clone_size: many
cdr3_nt: TGCGCCAGCAGCCTTCGAAGCTCCTACGAGCAGTACTTC
cdr3_aa: CASSLRSSYEQYF

v_call: TRBV7-9
j_call: TRBJ1-2
d_call: .
clone_size: many
cdr3_nt: TGTGCCAGCAGCTTGGAGGTTAGCTATGGCTACACCTTC
cdr3_aa: CASSLEVSYGYTF

v_call: TRBV28
j_call: TRBJ1-1
d_call: .
clone_size: few
cdr3_nt: TGTGCCAGCACCTCGCCGGGACGGTTGAACACTGAAGCTTTCTTT
cdr3_aa: CASTSPGRLNTEAFF

v_call: TRBV28
j_call: TRBJ1-2
d_call: .
clone_size: .
cdr3_nt: TGTGCCAGCGGATCCCCGGGACACAGCTATGGCTACACCTTC
cdr3_aa: CASGSPGHSYGYTF

v_call: TRBV7-9
j_call: TRBJ2-3
d_call: .
clone_size: few
cdr3_nt: TGTGCCAGCAGCCCGGGGGGCTGGACAGATATGCAGTATTTT
cdr3_aa: CASSPGGWTDMQYF

v_call: TRBV5-1
j_call: TRBJ1-5
d_call: .
clone_size: .
cdr3_nt: TGCGCCAGCAGCTTGGAGTCGGGCGATCAGCCCCAGCATTTT
cdr3_aa: CASSLESGDQPQHF

v_call: TRBV12-3/TRBV12-4
j_call: TRBJ2-1
d_call: TRBD1
clone_size: .
cdr3_nt: TGTGCCAGCAGTCTCCGGGACAGGTCCTACAATGAGCAGTTCTTC
cdr3_aa: CASSLRDRSYNEQFF